The TCR beta chain described here comes from a study of naive and memory T cell subsets (dated by TCRdb to 2017 to 2019). Some background on the complete study: An open-source, UMI-based TCR alpha and beta sequencing pipeline was applied to sorted naive and memory peripheral blood T cell subsets. RNA was DNase-treated and reverse transcribed with TCR constant-region primers, mostly using SuperScript III. The functional CMV T cell responses agreed completely with IgG serology results.

The study at large found these results: No ground truth was available to validate the repertoire findings for the naive and memory subsets. Gini index rose and Shannon and inverse Simpson diversity fell from naive through CM, EM and EMRA in both CD4 and CD8 cells. Single alpha or beta chain sequences, rather than paired alpha/beta receptors, were used to define clonotypes. TCR abundance followed a power law whose exponent differed between naive and memory subsets but was consistent across the three individuals. RNA-based TCR counts may be influenced by expression changes linked to T cell activation and differentiation. Once error correction was done, more than 85% of naive TCR sequences showed up just once, which made the naive abundance distributions much steeper than those of the memory subsets.

From the second PCR step on, the TCR alpha and beta chain libraries were amplified in separate reactions. The CMV status of each donor was determined by measuring IFNgamma production from CD4+ T cells after fresh PBMCs had been stimulated overnight with CMV viral lysate. Using Miltenyi beads, CD4 T cells were first positively selected, and CD8 T cells were then positively selected from the CD4-negative fraction. After staining for CD3, CD4, CD8, CD45RA, CD27 and a live/dead dye, cells were sorted on a BD Aria II into four subsets based on CD45RA and CD27. Blood came from a few healthy volunteers, each fractionated into CD4 and CD8 T cells and then into four differentiation subsets. Approximately 120 ml of peripheral blood was collected from each donor, and PBMC were isolated by Ficoll-Paque PLUS density-gradient centrifugation. Sorted cells were lysed in RLT buffer, after which RNA was extracted using a Qiagen RNeasy kit and stored at -80 degrees C.

In this sample, this clonotype turned up a few times. Its binding antigen is unknown. One base away there is no much larger clone; base qualities are not given. Sequences MNHNY (CDR1) and SVGAGI (CDR2) are obtained from the germline V gene (reference sequence). After removal of 8 bases from V and 2 bases from J, the junction retains 13 bases not matched to a gene. There are 17 amino acids in the CDR3, from cysteine to phenylalanine inclusive. Only the CDR3 region is kept as DNA, spanning 51 bases read in frame from base 1. The library came from UMI-ligation and nested PCR. The beta constant-region primer was an equimolar mix of two oligonucleotides covering both TRBC1 and TRBC2. A single-stranded oligonucleotide bearing the SP2 primer plus a 12-nucleotide UMI was ligated onto the 3' end of the cDNA by T4 RNA ligase 1. The ligated cDNA went through four rounds of PCR with nested alpha and beta constant-region primers together with the SP2 primer. Incubation of the ligation reaction was carried out at 16 degrees C for about 19-25 hours. To avoid over-amplification, PCR2 was usually performed as a SYBR Green qPCR and halted once a predetermined threshold was reached. Every purification after the first one was done using Agencourt AMPure XP magnetic beads. Library quantification was done by Qubit, followed by a TapeStation check on which the main peak was expected at around 650 bp. Pooled libraries were sequenced on an Illumina MiSeq using v2 2x251 paired-end kits, and typically about 0.95-2.1 million reads were obtained per sample. Each sample library was pooled at 4 nM, and roughly 5-7.5% PhiX was included to improve cluster recognition. The source study handled its data this way. FASTQ reads processed by Demultiplexor were assigned V and J genes by Decombinator through tag matching that tolerated a single base-pair mismatch. By using UMIs, Collapsinator corrected both sequencing errors and the frequency errors caused by PCR heterogeneity. TCRs were translated and CDR3s were extracted from the conserved cysteine to the FGXG phenylalanine by CDR3Translator, with non-productive sequences being flagged. Gini, Shannon entropy and inverse Simpson indices were calculated on repertoires subsampled to equal numbers of UMI-defined TCRs. Within the linear range, a power law was fitted by maximum likelihood to the distributions of clonotype abundance. Similar UMI counts, unique TCR numbers and clonal distributions were obtained with the pipeline and with MIGEC on one naive CD8 sample. Repertoires were searched for roughly 7,300 CMV-associated CDR3 sequences compiled from VDJdb and a published dataset. TCRdb passed the public sequencing reads through fastp at Q25 and MiXCR, retaining productive beta sequences. A single entry per CDR3 protein holds the most common genes and DNA from its merged rows. TCRdb, rather than the study authors, made the V and J calls. In all, the sample holds about 80,000 distinct CDR3 sequences, and approximately 14% of those were seen once. The top ten clonotypes cover about 0.9% of the sample.

The rearranged chain carries TRBV6-6 and TRBJ2-3; TRBD2 fits 10 bases in the junction. The sequenced sample consisted of central memory CD4+ T cells from blood. The sample's cell subset or site label is to be understood as: central memory, CD45RA- CD27+. This clonotype was obtained from a human donor in good health. The CDR3 amino acid sequence is: CASPPYPTSGTTDTQYF. The nucleotide sequence is given as TGTGCCAGCCCACCATACCCAACTAGCGGGACCACAGATACGCAGTATTTT.